The entry below describes one TCR beta chain. These data belong to a study of technical replicates of blood from a handful of donors. V shed 5 bases and J shed 1 base, with 17 bases lying between them. The CDR3 is 16 amino acids. Germline loops: CDR1 PRHDT, CDR2 FYEKMQ (reference sequence). The protocol was immunoSEQ multiplex PCR, while the TCRdb copy is restricted to in-frame clones and leaves out a portion. The data hold fewer than 60,000 clones, with nearly 95% observed a single time. This chain connects TRBV13 to TRBJ1-1; D possibly corresponds to TRBD1 (5 bases). The sample comprised PBMCs. The TCR sequence derives from a human donor in good health. Some clones in this sample may be carry-over from other donors' samples. The CDR3 DNA sequence: TGTGCCAGCAGCCAAATGGGGCCGGTTTCGAACACTGAAGCTTTCTTT. Encoded protein: CASSQMGPVSNTEAFF.